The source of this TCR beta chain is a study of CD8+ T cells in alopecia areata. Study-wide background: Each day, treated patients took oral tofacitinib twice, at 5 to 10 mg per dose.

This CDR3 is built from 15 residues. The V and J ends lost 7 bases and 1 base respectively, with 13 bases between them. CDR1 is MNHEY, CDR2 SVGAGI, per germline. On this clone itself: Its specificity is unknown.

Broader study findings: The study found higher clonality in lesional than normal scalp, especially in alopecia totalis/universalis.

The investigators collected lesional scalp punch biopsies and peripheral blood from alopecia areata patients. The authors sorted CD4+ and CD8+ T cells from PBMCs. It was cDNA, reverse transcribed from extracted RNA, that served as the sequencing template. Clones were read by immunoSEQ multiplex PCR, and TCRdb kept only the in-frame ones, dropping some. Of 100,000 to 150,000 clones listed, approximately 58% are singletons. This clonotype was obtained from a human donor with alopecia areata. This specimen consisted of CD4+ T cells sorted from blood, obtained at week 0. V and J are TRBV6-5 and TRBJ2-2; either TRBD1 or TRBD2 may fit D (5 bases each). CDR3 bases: TGTGCCAGCACTCCCCGGGGCTTGAACACCGGGGAGCTGTTTTTT. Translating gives CASTPRGLNTGELFF.